This TCR beta chain was identified during a study of CD8 T cells in Susac syndrome. Reverse transcription of about 0.45 to 1 ug RNA used random hexamers. In TCRdb, the immunoSEQ multiplex PCR reads were re-called with MiXCR into one record per CDR3 protein. Here the sample spans approximately 190,000 distinct CDR3 sequences, almost 96% being singletons. Sequenced: CD4+ T cells from PBMCs. The source of this sequence is a human donor with Susac syndrome.

CDR3 nucleotides: TGTGCTAGTGGTCCCCCAACGGCGCACGAGCAGTACTTC. It is translated as CASGPPTAHEQYF. The rearrangement uses TRBV12-5 and TRBJ2-7, with D uncertain. Germline V gene lookup returns CDR1 LGHNT and CDR2 FRNRAP. Between the trimmed V and J ends, which lost 5 bases and 5 bases, there was a span of 13 bases. This CDR3 spans 13 amino acids.